This TCR beta chain emerged from a study of Ad26.COV2.S vaccination and SARS-CoV-2 variants. About this clone itself: Its specificity is unknown.

Treatment defined: around 19 received Ad26.COV2.S at low or high dose, single or two shots; several received placebo; per-sample allocation not given. Samples analyzed were those drawn on day 63 after the first vaccine or placebo injection. There are 17 residues in the CDR3. After removal of 4 bases from V and 0 bases from J, the junction contained 9 bases not matched to a gene. Germline V CDR1 and CDR2: SGHVS, FQNEAQ. Study-level points and caveats: Non-spike TCR breadth was similar in vaccine and placebo recipients.

Clones were read by immunoSEQ multiplex PCR, and TCRdb kept only the in-frame ones, dropping some. The sample shows about half a million clones, 70% to 90% of them seen only once. The material sequenced was peripheral blood, taken in a trial of Ad26.COV2.S vaccine versus placebo. The sequence was obtained from a person aged 18-65 years who received the Ad26.COV2.S COVID-19 vaccine or a placebo. The rearrangement uses TRBV7-8 and TRBJ1-2, with TRBD1 matching 9 bases. The CDR3 DNA sequence: TGTGCCAGCAGCTCCGGGACAGGGAGGGCCTCTAACTATGGCTACACCTTC. It yields the protein CASSSGTGRASNYGYTF.